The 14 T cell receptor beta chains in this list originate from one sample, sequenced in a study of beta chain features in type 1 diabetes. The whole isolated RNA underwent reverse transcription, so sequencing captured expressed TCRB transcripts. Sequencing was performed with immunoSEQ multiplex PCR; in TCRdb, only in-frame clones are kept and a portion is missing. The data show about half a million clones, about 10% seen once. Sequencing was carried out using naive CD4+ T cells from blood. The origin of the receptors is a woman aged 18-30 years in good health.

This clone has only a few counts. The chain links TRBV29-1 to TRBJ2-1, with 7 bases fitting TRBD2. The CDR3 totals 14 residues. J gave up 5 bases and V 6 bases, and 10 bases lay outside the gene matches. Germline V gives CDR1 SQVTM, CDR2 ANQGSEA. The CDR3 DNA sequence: TGCAGCGTAAATCAGGCTAGCGGCCACAATGAGCAGTTCTTC. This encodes CSVNQASGHNEQFF.

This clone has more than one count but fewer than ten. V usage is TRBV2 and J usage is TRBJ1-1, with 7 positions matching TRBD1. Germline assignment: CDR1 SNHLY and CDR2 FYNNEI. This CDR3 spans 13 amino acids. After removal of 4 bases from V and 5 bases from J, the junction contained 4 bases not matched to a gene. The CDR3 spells CASSVTRGTEAFF. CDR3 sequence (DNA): TGTGCCAGCAGTGTGACCAGGGGGACTGAAGCTTTCTTT.

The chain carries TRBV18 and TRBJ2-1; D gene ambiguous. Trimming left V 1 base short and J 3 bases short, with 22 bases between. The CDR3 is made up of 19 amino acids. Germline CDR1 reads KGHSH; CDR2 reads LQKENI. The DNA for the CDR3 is TGTGCCAGCTCACCACGAGGTTCAGCGACAACTCACAGCTACAATGAGCAGTTCTTC. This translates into CASSPRGSATTHSYNEQFF.

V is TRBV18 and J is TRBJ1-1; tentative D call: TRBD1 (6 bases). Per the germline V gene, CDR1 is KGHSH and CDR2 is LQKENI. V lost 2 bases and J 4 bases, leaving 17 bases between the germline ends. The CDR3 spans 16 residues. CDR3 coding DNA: TGTGCCAGCTCACCAGTTGGAGTGGCAGGGGCCACTGAAGCTTTCTTT. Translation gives CASSPVGVAGATEAFF. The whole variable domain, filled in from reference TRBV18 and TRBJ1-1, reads NAGVMQNPRHLVRRRGQEARLRCSPMKGHSHVYWYRQLPEEGLKFMVYLQKENIIDESGMPKERFSAEFPKEGPSILRIQQVVRGDSAAYFCASSPVGVAGATEAFFGQGTRLTVV.

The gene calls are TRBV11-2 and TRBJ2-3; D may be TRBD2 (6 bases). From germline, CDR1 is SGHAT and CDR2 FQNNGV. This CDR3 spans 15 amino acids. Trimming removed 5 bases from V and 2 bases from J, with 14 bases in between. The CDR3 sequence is CASSPYRGSTDTQYF. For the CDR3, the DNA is TGTGCCAGCAGCCCCTACCGGGGGTCCACAGATACGCAGTATTTT.

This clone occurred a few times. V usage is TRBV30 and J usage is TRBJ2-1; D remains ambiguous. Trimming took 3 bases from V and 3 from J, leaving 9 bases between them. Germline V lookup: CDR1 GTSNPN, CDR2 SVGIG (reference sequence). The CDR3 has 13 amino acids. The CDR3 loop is CAWSKGFYNEQFF. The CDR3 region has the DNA TGTGCCTGGAGCAAGGGATTCTACAATGAGCAGTTCTTC.

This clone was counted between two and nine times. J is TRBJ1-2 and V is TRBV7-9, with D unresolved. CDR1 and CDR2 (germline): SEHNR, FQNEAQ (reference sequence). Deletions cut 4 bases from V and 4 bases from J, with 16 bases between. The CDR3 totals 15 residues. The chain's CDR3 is CASSSMPRRPYGYTF. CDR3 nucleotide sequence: TGTGCCAGCAGCTCCATGCCACGTCGTCCCTATGGCTACACCTTC.

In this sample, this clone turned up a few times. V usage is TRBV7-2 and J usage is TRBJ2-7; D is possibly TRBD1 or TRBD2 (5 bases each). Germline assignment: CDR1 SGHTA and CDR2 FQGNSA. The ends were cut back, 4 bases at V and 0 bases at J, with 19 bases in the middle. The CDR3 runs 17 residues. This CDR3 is CASSSRTWWGSSYEQYF. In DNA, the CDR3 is TGTGCCAGCAGCTCAAGGACTTGGTGGGGGAGCTCCTACGAGCAGTACTTC.

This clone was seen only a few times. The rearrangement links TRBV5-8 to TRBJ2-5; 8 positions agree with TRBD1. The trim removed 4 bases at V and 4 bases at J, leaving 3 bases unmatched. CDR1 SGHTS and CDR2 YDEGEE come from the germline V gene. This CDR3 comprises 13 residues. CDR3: CASSKQGVETQYF. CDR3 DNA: TGTGCCAGCAGCAAACAGGGGGTAGAGACCCAGTACTTC.

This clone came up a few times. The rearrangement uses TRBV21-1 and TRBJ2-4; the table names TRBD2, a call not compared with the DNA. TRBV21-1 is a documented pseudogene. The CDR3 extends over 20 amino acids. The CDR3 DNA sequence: TGTGCCAGCAGCGGGCCCTCGACTAGCGGGAGACCTCGAGAAGAAAACATTCAGTACTTC. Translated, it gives CASSGPSTSGRPREENIQYF.

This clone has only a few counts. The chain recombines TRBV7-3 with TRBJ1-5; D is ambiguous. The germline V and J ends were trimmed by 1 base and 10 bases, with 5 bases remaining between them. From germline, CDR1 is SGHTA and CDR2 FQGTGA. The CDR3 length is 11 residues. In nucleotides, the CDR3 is TGTGCCAGCAGCTTAAGACGTCCCCAGCATTTT. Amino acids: CASSLRRPQHF.

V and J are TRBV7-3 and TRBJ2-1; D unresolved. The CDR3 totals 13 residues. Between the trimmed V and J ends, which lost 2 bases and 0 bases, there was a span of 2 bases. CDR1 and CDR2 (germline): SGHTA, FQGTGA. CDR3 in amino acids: CASSLGSYNEQFF. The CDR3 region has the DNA TGTGCCAGCAGCTTAGGCTCCTACAATGAGCAGTTCTTC. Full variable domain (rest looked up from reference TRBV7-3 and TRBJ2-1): GAGVSQTPSNKVTEKGKYVELRCDPISGHTALYWYRQSLGQGPEFLIYFQGTGAADDSGLPNDRFFAVRPEGSVSTLKIQRTERGDSAVYLCASSLGSYNEQFFGPGTRLTVL.

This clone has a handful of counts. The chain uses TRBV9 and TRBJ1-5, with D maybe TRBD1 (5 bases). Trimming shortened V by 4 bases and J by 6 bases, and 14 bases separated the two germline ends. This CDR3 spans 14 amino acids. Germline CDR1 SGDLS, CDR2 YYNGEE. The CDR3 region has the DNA TGTGCCAGCAGCCCGACGGGGGGAAGTCAGCCCCAGCATTTT. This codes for CASSPTGGSQPQHF.

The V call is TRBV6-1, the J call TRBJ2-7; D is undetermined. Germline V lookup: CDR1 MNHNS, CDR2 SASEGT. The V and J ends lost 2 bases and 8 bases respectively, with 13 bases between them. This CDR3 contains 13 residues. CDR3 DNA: TGTGCCAGCAGTGAAATCGGAGTAGGGCAGCAGTACTTC. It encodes CASSEIGVGQQYF.